This is a list of T cell receptor beta chains from one sample in a study of control samples from healthy donors and cancer patients. Repertoires were generated with immunoSEQ multiplex PCR, while TCRdb's copy carries only in-frame clones and drops some. The sample holds some 74,000 clones, about 94% seen once. Specimen: blood. The source of these receptors is a woman aged 25 to 45 in good health. CDR3s include the opening cysteine and the closing phenylalanine or tryptophan. Fields, in order: D gene, clone size, V gene, J gene, CDR3 DNA, CDR3 protein. A D gene is named only where the DNA matches it firmly. Only some rows state a clone size, as once, few, many or a class for expanded clones.

d_call: .; clone_size: .; v_call: TRBV9; j_call: TRBJ1-1; cdr3_nt: TGTGCCAGCAGCGCGGGGGATGGAATCGCTGAAGCTTTCTTT; cdr3_aa: CASSAGDGIAEAFF
d_call: .; clone_size: once; v_call: TRBV5-1; j_call: TRBJ1-1; cdr3_nt: TGCGCCAGCCAGACAGAAAAGAACACTGAAGCTTTCTTT; cdr3_aa: CASQTEKNTEAFF
d_call: TRBD1; clone_size: .; v_call: TRBV29-1; j_call: TRBJ1-2; cdr3_nt: TGCAGCGTTGAAACAGGGGGCTTAAGTGGCTACACCTTC; cdr3_aa: CSVETGGLSGYTF
d_call: .; clone_size: .; v_call: TRBV6-5; j_call: TRBJ2-1; cdr3_nt: TGTGCCAGTTCTTATAACAATGAGCAGTTCTTC; cdr3_aa: CASSYNNEQFF
d_call: .; clone_size: .; v_call: TRBV14; j_call: TRBJ1-2; cdr3_nt: TGTGCCAGCAGCCAGAGTAACCTCCAGGGAGAAGTTAACTATGGCTACACCTTC; cdr3_aa: CASSQSNLQGEVNYGYTF
d_call: .; clone_size: .; v_call: TRBV7-9; j_call: TRBJ2-2; cdr3_nt: TGTGCCAGCAGCCCCGACACCGGGGAGCTGTTTTTT; cdr3_aa: CASSPDTGELFF
d_call: .; clone_size: .; v_call: TRBV30; j_call: TRBJ1-1; cdr3_nt: TGTGCCTTCGGGCCGCTGGCGTCTGAAGCTTTCTTT; cdr3_aa: CAFGPLASEAFF
d_call: .; clone_size: once; v_call: TRBV10-3; j_call: TRBJ1-2; cdr3_nt: TGTGCCATCAGTGAGTCTGAGGGAACGATCACCTATGGCTACACCTTC; cdr3_aa: CAISESEGTITYGYTF
d_call: TRBD1; clone_size: .; v_call: TRBV7-9; j_call: TRBJ1-5; cdr3_nt: TGTGCCAGCAGCTTCTCTGAGGGGGCTCGGAATCAGCCCCAGCATTTT; cdr3_aa: CASSFSEGARNQPQHF
d_call: .; clone_size: .; v_call: TRBV9; j_call: TRBJ1-3; cdr3_nt: TGTGCCAGCAGCGTAGAAGGGCTTGGAAACACCATATATTTT; cdr3_aa: CASSVEGLGNTIYF
d_call: .; clone_size: .; v_call: TRBV7-9; j_call: TRBJ1-2; cdr3_nt: TGTGCCAGCAGCTTAGAGGCCGGAGGCTATGGCTACACCTTC; cdr3_aa: CASSLEAGGYGYTF
d_call: TRBD1; clone_size: .; v_call: TRBV9; j_call: TRBJ1-3; cdr3_nt: TGTGCCAGCAGCCCTCAGGGACAGGGACGAAACACCATATATTTT; cdr3_aa: CASSPQGQGRNTIYF
d_call: TRBD1; clone_size: .; v_call: TRBV27; j_call: TRBJ1-6; cdr3_nt: TGTGCCAGCAGTACCGGGACAGGGTCTTATTCACCCCTCCACTTT; cdr3_aa: CASSTGTGSYSPLHF
d_call: .; clone_size: .; v_call: TRBV19; j_call: TRBJ1-3; cdr3_nt: TGTGCCAGTAGTATACTGGACTTCAGCTCTGGAAACACCATATATTTT; cdr3_aa: CASSILDFSSGNTIYF
d_call: TRBD2; clone_size: .; v_call: TRBV3-1/TRBV3-2; j_call: TRBJ2-5; cdr3_nt: TGTGCCAGCAGCCCTGGCCCGGGGGGAGAGACCCAGTACTTC; cdr3_aa: CASSPGPGGETQYF
d_call: .; clone_size: .; v_call: TRBV29-1; j_call: TRBJ2-1; cdr3_nt: TGCAGCGTTGAAGGCGGATCCTTCAATGAGCAGTTCTTC; cdr3_aa: CSVEGGSFNEQFF
d_call: .; clone_size: .; v_call: TRBV19; j_call: TRBJ1-6; cdr3_nt: TGTGCCAGTAGTATCCGGGACGGCTATAATTCACCCCTCCACTTT; cdr3_aa: CASSIRDGYNSPLHF
d_call: .; clone_size: .; v_call: TRBV1; j_call: TRBJ2-3; cdr3_nt: TGCACCAGCAGCCATCGGGACCAGGGGACAGATACGCAGTATTTT; cdr3_aa: CTSSHRDQGTDTQYF
d_call: .; clone_size: .; v_call: TRBV27; j_call: TRBJ1-1; cdr3_nt: TGTGCCAGCAGGACGGTCGAGAAGAACACTGAAGCTTTCTTT; cdr3_aa: CASRTVEKNTEAFF